This paragraph covers one T cell receptor (beta chain) sequence. The length of the CDR3 is 15 residues. Germline-derived CDR1 and CDR2 are MDHEN and SYDVKM. J gave up 15 bases and V 5 bases, and 12 bases lay outside the gene matches. The method was immunoSEQ multiplex PCR; TCRdb's version includes in-frame clones alone and lacks a portion of them. The sample has some 480,000 clones; roughly nine tenths are singletons. This sample was included in a study of Ad26.COV2.S vaccination and SARS-CoV-2 variants. Treatment denoted: roughly 19 received Ad26.COV2.S at low or high dose, single or two shots; about 5 received placebo; per-sample allocation not given. After the first vaccine or placebo injection, samples were drawn on day 63.

This specimen consisted of peripheral blood, obtained in a trial of Ad26.COV2.S vaccine versus placebo. This TCR was recovered from a person between 18 and 65 years old who received the Ad26.COV2.S COVID-19 vaccine or a placebo. The chain joins TRBV28 to TRBJ2-1; 14 bases match TRBD2. Here the CDR3 reads CASSQTGLAGARWFF. CDR3 DNA: TGTGCCAGCAGTCAAACGGGACTAGCGGGAGCTCGATGGTTCTTC. The full variable domain, in which reference TRBV28 and TRBJ2-1 provide the parts outside the CDR3, is DVKVTQSSRYLVKRTGEKVFLECVQDMDHENMFWYRQDPGLGLRLIYFSYDVKMKEKGDIPEGYSVSREKKERFSLILESASTNQTSMYLCASSQTGLAGARWFFGPGTRLTVL.